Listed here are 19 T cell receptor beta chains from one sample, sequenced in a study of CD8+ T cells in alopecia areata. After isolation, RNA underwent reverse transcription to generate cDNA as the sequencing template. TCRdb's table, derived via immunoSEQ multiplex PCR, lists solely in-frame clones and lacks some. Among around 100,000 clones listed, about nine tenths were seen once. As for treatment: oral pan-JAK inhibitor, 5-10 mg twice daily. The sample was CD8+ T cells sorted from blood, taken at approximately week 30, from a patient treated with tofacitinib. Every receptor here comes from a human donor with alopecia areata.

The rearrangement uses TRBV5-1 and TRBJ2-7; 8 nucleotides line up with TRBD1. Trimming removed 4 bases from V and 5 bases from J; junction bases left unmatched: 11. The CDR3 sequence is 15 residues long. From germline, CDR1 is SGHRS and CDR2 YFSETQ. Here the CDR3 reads CASSQVGQGPDEQYF. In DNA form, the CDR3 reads TGCGCCAGCAGCCAAGTAGGACAGGGCCCGGACGAGCAGTACTTC.

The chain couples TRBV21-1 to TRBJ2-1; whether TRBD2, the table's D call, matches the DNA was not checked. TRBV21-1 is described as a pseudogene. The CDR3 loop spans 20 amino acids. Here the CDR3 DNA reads TGTGCCAGCAGCATATCGCCGGGACTAGCGGGCAGAAGATCCTACAATGAGCAGTTCTTC. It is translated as CASSISPGLAGRRSYNEQFF.

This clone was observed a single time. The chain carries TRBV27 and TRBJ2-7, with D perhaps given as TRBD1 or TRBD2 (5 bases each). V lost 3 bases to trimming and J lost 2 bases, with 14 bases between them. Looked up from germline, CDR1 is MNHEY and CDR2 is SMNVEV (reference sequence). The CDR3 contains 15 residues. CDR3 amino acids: CASSFQGRAPYEQYF. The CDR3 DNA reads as TGTGCCAGCAGTTTCCAGGGACGCGCGCCCTACGAGCAGTACTTC.

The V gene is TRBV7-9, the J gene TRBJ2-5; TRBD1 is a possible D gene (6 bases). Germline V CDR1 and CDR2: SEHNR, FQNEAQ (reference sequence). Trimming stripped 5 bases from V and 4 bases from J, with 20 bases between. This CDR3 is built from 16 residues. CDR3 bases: TGTGCCAGCAGCCACCTAGACGATGGGGGCCGAGAGACCCAGTACTTC. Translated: CASSHLDDGGRETQYF. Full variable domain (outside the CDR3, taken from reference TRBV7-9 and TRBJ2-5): DTGVSQNPRHKITKRGQNVTFRCDPISEHNRLYWYRQTLGQGPEFLTYFQNEAQLEKSRLLSDRFSAERPKGSFSTLEIQRTEQGDSAMYLCASSHLDDGGRETQYFGPGTRLLVL.

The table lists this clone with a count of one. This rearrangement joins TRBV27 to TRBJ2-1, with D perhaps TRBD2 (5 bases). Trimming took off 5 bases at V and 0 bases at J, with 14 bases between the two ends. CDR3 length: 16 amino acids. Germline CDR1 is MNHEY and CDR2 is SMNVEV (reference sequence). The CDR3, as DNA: TGTGCCAGCAGTCCGGACTTAGCGAGCTCCTACAATGAGCAGTTCTTC. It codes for CASSPDLASSYNEQFF.

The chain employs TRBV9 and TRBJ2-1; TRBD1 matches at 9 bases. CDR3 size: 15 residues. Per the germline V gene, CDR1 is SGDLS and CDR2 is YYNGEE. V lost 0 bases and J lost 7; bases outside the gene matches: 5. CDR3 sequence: CASSVEQGAGNEQFF. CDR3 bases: TGTGCCAGCAGCGTAGAACAGGGGGCAGGTAATGAGCAGTTCTTC.

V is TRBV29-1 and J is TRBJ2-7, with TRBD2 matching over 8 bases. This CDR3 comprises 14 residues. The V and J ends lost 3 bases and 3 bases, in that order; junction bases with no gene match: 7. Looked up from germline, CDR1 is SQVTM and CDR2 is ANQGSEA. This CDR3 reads CSVESASGYYEQYF. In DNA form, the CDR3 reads TGCAGCGTTGAGAGTGCTAGCGGGTACTACGAGCAGTACTTC.

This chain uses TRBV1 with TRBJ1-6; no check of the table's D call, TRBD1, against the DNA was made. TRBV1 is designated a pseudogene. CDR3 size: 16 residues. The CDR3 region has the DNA TGCACCAGCAGCCAAGATACCCTCATTCCCAGGTCACCCCTCCACTTT. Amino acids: CTSSQDTLIPRSPLHF.

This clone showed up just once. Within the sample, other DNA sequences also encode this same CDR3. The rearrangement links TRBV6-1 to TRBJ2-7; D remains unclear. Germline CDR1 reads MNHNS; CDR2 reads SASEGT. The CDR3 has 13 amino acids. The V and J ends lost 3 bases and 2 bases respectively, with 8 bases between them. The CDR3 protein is CASSEAGPYEQYF. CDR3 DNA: TGTGCCAGCAGTGAGGCAGGCCCCTACGAGCAGTACTTC.

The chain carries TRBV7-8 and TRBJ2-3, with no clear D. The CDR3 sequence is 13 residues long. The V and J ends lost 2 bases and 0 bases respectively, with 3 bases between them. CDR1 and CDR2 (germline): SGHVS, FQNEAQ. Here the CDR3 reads CASSLPSTDTQYF. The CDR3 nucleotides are TGTGCCAGCAGCTTACCTAGCACAGATACGCAGTATTTT.

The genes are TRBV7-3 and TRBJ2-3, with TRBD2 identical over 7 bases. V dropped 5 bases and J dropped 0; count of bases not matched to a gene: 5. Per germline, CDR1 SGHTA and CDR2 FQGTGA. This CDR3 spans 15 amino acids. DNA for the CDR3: TGTGCCAGCAGCGCCACGGGGGGAAGCACAGATACGCAGTATTTT. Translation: CASSATGGSTDTQYF.

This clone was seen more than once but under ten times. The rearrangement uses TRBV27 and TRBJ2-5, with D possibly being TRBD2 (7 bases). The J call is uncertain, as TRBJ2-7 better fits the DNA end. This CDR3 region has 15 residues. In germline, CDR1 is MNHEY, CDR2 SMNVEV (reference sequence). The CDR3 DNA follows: TGTGCCAGCAGTTTATTGGGGGGGCTATCCTACGAGCAGTACTTC. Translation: CASSLLGGLSYEQYF.

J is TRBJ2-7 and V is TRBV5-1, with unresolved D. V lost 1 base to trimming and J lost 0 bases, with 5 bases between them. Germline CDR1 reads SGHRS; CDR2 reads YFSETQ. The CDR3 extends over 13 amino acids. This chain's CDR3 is CASSLSHSYEQYF. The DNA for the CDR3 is TGCGCCAGCAGCTTGAGCCACTCCTACGAGCAGTACTTC.

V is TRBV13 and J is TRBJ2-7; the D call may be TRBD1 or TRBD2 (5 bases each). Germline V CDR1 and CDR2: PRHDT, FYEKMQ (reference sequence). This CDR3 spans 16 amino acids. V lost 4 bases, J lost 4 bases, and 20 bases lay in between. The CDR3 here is CASSSRGGGVGYEQYF. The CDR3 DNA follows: TGTGCCAGCAGCTCCAGAGGTGGGGGTGTAGGTTACGAGCAGTACTTC.

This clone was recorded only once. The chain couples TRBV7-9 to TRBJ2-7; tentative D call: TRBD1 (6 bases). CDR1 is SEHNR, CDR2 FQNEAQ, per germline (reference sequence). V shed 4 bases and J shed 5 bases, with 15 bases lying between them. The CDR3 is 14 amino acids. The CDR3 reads CASSSGQTHNEQYF. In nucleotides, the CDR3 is TGTGCCAGCAGCTCCGGACAGACCCATAACGAGCAGTACTTC.

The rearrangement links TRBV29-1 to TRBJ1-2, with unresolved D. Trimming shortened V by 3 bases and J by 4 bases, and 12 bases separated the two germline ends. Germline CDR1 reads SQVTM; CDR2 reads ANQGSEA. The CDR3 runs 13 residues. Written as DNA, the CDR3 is TGCAGCGTTGATCTCACGGGTAGCTATGGCTACACCTTC. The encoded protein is CSVDLTGSYGYTF.

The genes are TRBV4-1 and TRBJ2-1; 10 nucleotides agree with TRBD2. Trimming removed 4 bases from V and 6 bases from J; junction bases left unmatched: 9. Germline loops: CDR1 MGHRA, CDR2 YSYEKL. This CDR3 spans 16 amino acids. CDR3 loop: CASSRASGSFVNEQFF. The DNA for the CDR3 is TGCGCCAGCAGCCGAGCTAGCGGGAGTTTCGTCAATGAGCAGTTCTTC.

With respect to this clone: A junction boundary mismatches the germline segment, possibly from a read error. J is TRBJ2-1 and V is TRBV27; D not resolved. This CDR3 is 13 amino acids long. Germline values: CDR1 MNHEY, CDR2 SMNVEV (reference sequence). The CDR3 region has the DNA TGTGCCAGCAGTCAACAATCTACCGGCCACGGCCTCTTC. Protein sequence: CASSQQSTGHGLF.

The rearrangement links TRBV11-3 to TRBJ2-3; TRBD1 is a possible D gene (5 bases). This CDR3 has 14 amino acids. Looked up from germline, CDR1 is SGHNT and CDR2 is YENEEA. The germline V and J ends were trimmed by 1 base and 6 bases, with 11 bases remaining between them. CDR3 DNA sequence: TGTGCCAGCAGCTTAGGGGGCTGGTTCGATACGCAGTATTTT. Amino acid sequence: CASSLGGWFDTQYF.